This TCR beta chain was documented in a study of blood T cell repertoires in COVID-19. Overall study: The origin of the acute and convalescent COVID-19 samples was the United States, Italy and Spain. In each case, the material was cDNA or gDNA derived from T cells, B-cell-depleted T cells, or PBMCs.

Authors' data handling: Quantification of nucleated cells was approximated via reference gene primer amplification. Repertoires were generated with immunoSEQ multiplex PCR, while TCRdb's copy carries only in-frame clones and drops some. V and J calls and clone size are copied from that table; D and trimming were computed from the DNA. The table records about 190,000 clones, under 80% of them present only once. The V end was cut by 4 bases, the J end by 6 bases, with 23 bases between. This CDR3 is built from 16 residues. Germline-derived CDR1 and CDR2 are SGHRS and YFSETQ. The receptor's source is a woman between 50 and 59 years old with acute or convalescent COVID-19. Sequenced sample: peripheral blood. The gene calls are TRBV5-1 and TRBJ2-7; D is possibly TRBD1 (6 bases). CDR3 DNA sequence: TGCGCCAGCAGCCCGCAGACCGGGACACTTCTCGGCGAGCAGTACTTC. This sequence encodes CASSPQTGTLLGEQYF.